Listed below are T cell receptor beta chains from one sample, sequenced in a study of blood T cell repertoires in COVID-19. Using immunoSEQ multiplex PCR, the repertoire was profiled, and TCRdb retains in-frame clones only, with some absent. The sample yields a few hundred thousand clones, 80% to 90% seen once. Sequenced material: PBMCs or T cells enriched from blood (not recorded which). The receptors come from a woman aged 40 to 50 with acute COVID-19. CDR3s include the opening cysteine and the closing phenylalanine or tryptophan. A D gene is named only where the DNA matches it firmly.

>TRBV10-1|TRBJ2-1|TRBD2
CASSEIAGGLKDEQFF
TGCGCCAGCAGTGAGATAGCGGGAGGGCTAAAGGATGAGCAGTTCTTC
>TRBV2|TRBJ1-2|TRBD1
CASSALPGTGGAGYTF
TGTGCCAGCAGTGCTCTCCCCGGGACAGGGGGCGCTGGCTACACCTTC
>TRBV3-1/TRBV3-2|TRBJ1-2|TRBD1
CASSQASRGPGYTF
TGTGCCAGCAGCCAAGCCTCGAGGGGGCCTGGCTACACCTTC
>TRBV6-2/TRBV6-3|TRBJ2-1|.
CASSSLRGEQFF
TGTGCCAGCAGTTCCCTCCGGGGTGAGCAGTTCTTC
>TRBV19|TRBJ1-2|TRBD1
CASSISDRAGYTF
TGTGCCAGTAGTATTTCGGACAGGGCTGGCTACACCTTC
>TRBV19|TRBJ2-7|.
CATKTQGNAYSYEQYF
TGTGCCACCAAGACCCAGGGAAATGCCTACTCCTACGAGCAGTACTTC
>TRBV7-8|TRBJ1-1|.
CASSFELNTEAFF
TGTGCCAGCAGCTTCGAGCTGAACACTGAAGCTTTCTTT
>TRBV19|TRBJ2-2|TRBD1
CASSSGTGFTGELFF
TGTGCCAGTAGTTCCGGGACAGGGTTCACCGGGGAGCTGTTTTTT
>TRBV28|TRBJ2-1|TRBD1
CASRLLQGSNEQFF
TGTGCCAGCAGGCTATTACAGGGGTCCAATGAGCAGTTCTTC
>TRBV7-9|TRBJ1-6|TRBD1
CASSSDRDSPLHF
TGTGCCAGCAGCTCGGACAGGGACTCACCCCTCCACTTT